This T cell receptor beta chain appears in the sequencing data of a study of shared clonotypes between healthy human individuals. Looking at the study overall: Each donor had three CD4 naive, three CD4 memory, two CD8 naive and one CD8 memory plate.

As regards this clone: Different DNA sequences within this sample yield the same CDR3.

CDR3 length equals 12 residues. Trimming took off 6 bases at V and 0 bases at J, with 5 bases between the two ends. Germline values: CDR1 MNHEY, CDR2 SMNVEV (reference sequence). Division of CD4+ cells produced a CD45RA+ naive subset and a CD45RA-negative memory subset. Profiled with immunoSEQ multiplex PCR; TCRdb holds only in-frame clones, not every one. This sample has around 700,000 clones, with around 72% found just once. The receptor was derived from a woman aged 25 to 39 in good health. The sample comprised memory CD4+ T cells sorted from blood. The subset: CD45RA-negative fraction. J is TRBJ1-2 and V is TRBV27; D remains ambiguous. CDR3 residues: CASRTANYGYTF. The CDR3 DNA reads TGTGCCAGCAGAACAGCTAACTATGGCTACACCTTC.